This T cell receptor (beta chain) was captured in a study of T-cell memory formation after mild COVID-19 (dated by TCRdb to 2020 to 2023). For the wider study: TCR sequence clusters from the two donors were largely donor specific. In a couple of donors, T-cell clones that expanded and contracted after mild COVID-19 were tracked by sequencing TCRalpha and TCRbeta repertoires over time. Two young, previously healthy adult volunteers, one female and one male, were included in the cohort.

What the authors observed across the whole study: Contracting CD4+ clones were found mainly in CM and EM memory subsets, while CD8+ clones were enriched in EMRA. Clones contracting from day 15 to 85 had balanced CD4/CD8 phenotypes, while a second wave expanding from day 15 to 37 was biased towards CD4+. Only a couple of mild cases were covered by the study, and larger cohorts that include severe cases with pre-infection samples were considered necessary. SARS-CoV-2 specificity was not confirmed for the second-wave clones peaking on day 37. The detection of some responding clones in pre-infection memory suggests that pre-existing cross-reactive memory T cells joined the SARS-CoV-2 response.

These reads were obtained on an Illumina NovaSeq 6000. Using 5'RACE with constant-segment primers, TCRalpha and TCRbeta cDNA libraries were constructed, with sample barcodes and unique molecular identifiers added in the process. Trizol reagent was used to extract RNA from every sample. Amplification of the libraries took two PCR steps, and the second step added a second sample barcode plus Illumina TruSeq adapters. Sequencing of the libraries was done on an Illumina NovaSeq, producing 2 x 150 bp paired-end reads. As for the original processing: Reads were demultiplexed and collapsed into UMI-guided consensus sequences with migec v1.2.7. Using mixcr v2.1.11, UMI consensuses were aligned to TRA and TRB V and J templates and then assembled into clonotypes. Expanded or contracted clonotypes were those called significant by both edgeR and NoisET, with noise models trained on biological replicates. For edgeR calls, the thresholds were a false discovery rate-adjusted p below 0.01 and a log2 fold-change of 1. PCA with hierarchical clustering of max-normalized trajectories of the 1000 most abundant clonotypes was used as exploratory dynamics analysis. The CD4 or CD8 phenotype of responding clones was assigned using the separately sequenced CD4+ and CD8+ repertoires. In-frame beta chains were kept once TCRdb had trimmed the public reads at Q25 with fastp and called clones with MiXCR. For every CDR3 protein sequence, its rows merge into one entry that carries the most common genes and DNA. The V and J calls reflect TCRdb's pipeline rather than the authors' work. Recorded for this sample are about 470,000 distinct CDR3 sequences; 20% to 25% of them occurred a single time. Around 13% of the sample rests with the top ten.

For CDR1 and CDR2, the germline V gene (reference sequence) lists SEHNR and FQNEAQ. From cysteine to phenylalanine, the CDR3 is 14 amino acids long. The DNA shown is the 42-base CDR3, in frame from base 1. V and J are truncated by 3 bases and 0 bases respectively, leaving an intervening sequence of 6 bases. About this clonotype: What this receptor recognizes is not known. No base quality values were provided; no much bigger clone lies one nucleotide off.

Ficoll-Paque density gradient centrifugation was the method used to isolate PBMCs. Sequencing was carried out using PBMCs or a T cell subset sorted from them (not recorded which). This TCR was recovered from an adult woman who had mild COVID-19 (a few samples of this study predate the infection). The sample titles of this study are shuffled in the database, so cell type and time point are left out; the donor was told from shared clones. The sequence joins TRBV7-9 to TRBJ2-1, and possibly TRBD1, on 5 matching bases. The CDR3 is CASSLQGSYNEQFF. The DNA sequence follows: TGTGCCAGCAGCTTGCAGGGCTCCTACAATGAGCAGTTCTTC.